This T cell receptor beta chain was recorded in a study of cytomegalovirus exposure and HLA in healthy donors. Findings and caveats of the study: A classifier reportedly called cytomegalovirus status with high sensitivity and specificity. Prior analysis indicated that the majority of TCR beta V segments exhibited productivity approximately 87% or approximately 30% of the time.

In regard to this clone: Its cognate antigen is unknown.

Germline values: CDR1 MDHEN, CDR2 SYDVKM. The CDR3 totals 14 residues. The V end was cut by 3 bases, the J end by 2 bases, with 8 bases between. The PCR employed 60 Vbeta primers together with 13 Jbeta primers. TCRdb keeps only in-frame clones here, not all; method: immunoSEQ multiplex PCR. The sample records approximately 300,000 clones, just under 85% being singletons. This chain uses TRBV28 with TRBJ1-5, with D hard to call. Sequencing used PBMCs. This sequence was found in a woman aged 35 to 49 in good health and CMV-seropositive. The CDR3 bases are TGTGCCAGCAGTTTTCCCCAGGGCAATCAGCCCCAGCATTTT. It specifies CASSFPQGNQPQHF.